A single sample is the source of the 27 T cell receptor beta chains below, sequenced in a study of blood T cell repertoires in COVID-19. Method: immunoSEQ multiplex PCR; TCRdb's copy keeps in-frame clones and lacks some. This table has about 120,000 clones, about 91% appearing once. The sequenced material came from peripheral blood. The receptors come from a man aged 50-59 years with acute or convalescent COVID-19.

The V gene is TRBV4-1, the J gene TRBJ2-1; the match to TRBD2 covers 7 bases. V trimming: 5 bases; J trimming: 4 bases; junction bases outside the gene matches: 5. Germline CDR1 MGHRA, CDR2 YSYEKL. This CDR3 has 14 residues. Here the CDR3 reads CASSVRREYNEQFF. For the CDR3, the DNA is TGCGCCAGCAGCGTACGGCGGGAGTACAATGAGCAGTTCTTC.

V gene TRBV30 combines with J gene TRBJ2-7; the match to TRBD1 covers 9 bases. The CDR3 totals 13 residues. V shed 2 bases and J 3 bases; nucleotides not matched to a gene: 2. In germline, CDR1 is GTSNPN, CDR2 SVGIG (reference sequence). The DNA for the CDR3 is TGTGCCTGGAGTCCGGGACAGGGCTACGAGCAGTACTTC. It codes for CAWSPGQGYEQYF.

V is TRBV30 and J is TRBJ1-5; D ambiguous. CDR3 size: 14 residues. Germline V CDR1 and CDR2: GTSNPN, SVGIG (reference sequence). The V end was cut by 5 bases, the J end by 2 bases, with 13 bases between. The CDR3, as DNA: TGTGCCTGGTGCAGAGGCGGGGGCAATCAGCCCCAGCATTTT. This gives the protein CAWCRGGGNQPQHF.

The chain links TRBV12-5 to TRBJ2-7; 8 nucleotides align to TRBD1. The CDR3 covers 14 residues. V lost 5 bases to trimming and J lost 3 bases; unmatched junction nucleotides: 6. Germline CDR1 and CDR2: LGHNT and FRNRAP. Here the CDR3 DNA reads TGTGCTAGTGGTGCACAGGGGGATTTCTACGAGCAGTACTTC. Its translation: CASGAQGDFYEQYF.

The chain couples TRBV29-1 to TRBJ1-1; 8 bases are shared with TRBD1. In germline, CDR1 is SQVTM, CDR2 ANQGSEA. V shed 7 bases and J 5 bases; nucleotides not matched to a gene: 3. The CDR3 is 11 residues long. CDR3 sequence reads: CSDYRGTEAFF. In DNA form, the CDR3 reads TGCAGCGATTACAGGGGGACTGAAGCTTTCTTT. Supplemented by reference TRBV29-1 and TRBJ1-1, the full variable domain reads SAVISQKPSRDICQRGTSLTIQCQVDSQVTMMFWYRQQPGQSLTLIATANQGSEATYESGFVIDKFPISRPNLTFSTLTVSNMSPEDSSIYLCSDYRGTEAFFGQGTRLTVV.

The chain employs TRBV30 and TRBJ1-5, with D possibly TRBD1 on 5 matching bases. The V and J ends lost 3 bases and 6 bases respectively, with 12 bases between them. The CDR3 totals 13 residues. The V gene's germline CDR1 is GTSNPN and CDR2 SVGIG (reference sequence). The DNA of the CDR3 is TGTGCCTGGAGCAGGGAATCTCGTCAGCCCCAGCATTTT. Translated, it gives CAWSRESRQPQHF.

The genes are TRBV6-4 and TRBJ1-1; TRBD1 might be the D (5 bases). This CDR3 is 13 amino acids long. The germline V gene has CDR1 MRHNA and CDR2 SNTAGT. Trimming stripped 3 bases from V and 1 base from J, with 6 bases between. The DNA for the CDR3 is TGTGCCAGCAGTGAACAGGAGAACACTGAAGCTTTCTTT. The encoded protein is CASSEQENTEAFF.

This clone was observed a single time. The chain uses TRBV5-1 and TRBJ2-1; 8 bases match TRBD2. The CDR3 runs to 15 residues. The germline CDR1 and CDR2 sequences are SGHRS and YFSETQ. V lost 2 bases to trimming and J lost 4 bases; unmatched junction nucleotides: 5. The CDR3 here is CASSLAGAVYNEQFF. DNA for the CDR3: TGCGCCAGCAGCTTAGCGGGAGCGGTTTACAATGAGCAGTTCTTC.

This clone occurred a few times. The CDR3 DNA is TGTGCCAGCAGCCCACCCCCCGGACTTAGCAATCAGCCCCAGCATTTT. Translation gives CASSPPPGLSNQPQHF. This chain joins TRBV7-2 and TRBJ1-5; D not resolved. This CDR3 spans 16 amino acids. Germline V gene sequence: CDR1 SGHTA, CDR2 FQGNSA. Trimming left V 5 bases short and J 0 bases short, with 14 bases between.

The genes are TRBV30 and TRBJ2-3; TRBD2 agrees at 13 bases. CDR1 and CDR2 (germline): GTSNPN, SVGIG (reference sequence). The CDR3 is 16 residues long. J gave up 4 bases and V 1 base, and 5 bases lay outside the gene matches. CDR3 in amino acids: CAWSAGLAGAADTQYF. The CDR3 coding sequence is TGTGCCTGGAGTGCCGGACTAGCGGGGGCGGCAGATACGCAGTATTTT.

CDR3 sequence reads: CASMDLRSNQPQHF. The CDR3 DNA is TGTGCCAGTATGGATCTGAGGAGCAATCAGCCCCAGCATTTT. The rearrangement links TRBV19 to TRBJ1-5; D gene ambiguous. The CDR3 loop spans 14 amino acids. Trimming removed 7 bases from V and 1 base from J, with 11 bases in between. The germline CDR1 and CDR2 sequences are LNHDA and SQIVND (reference sequence).

The chain uses TRBV6-5 and TRBJ1-2, with a tentative D call TRBD1 (5 bases). The CDR3 has 12 residues. Germline lookup yields CDR1 MNHEY and CDR2 SVGAGI. Trimming stripped 2 bases from V and 4 bases from J, with 5 bases between. CDR3 in amino acids: CASSYRGYGYTF. The CDR3 DNA is TGTGCCAGCAGTTACAGGGGCTATGGCTACACCTTC.

This sequence joins TRBV4-1 and TRBJ1-1; D not resolved. Germline loops: CDR1 MGHRA, CDR2 YSYEKL. Trimming stripped 1 base from V and 1 base from J, with 10 bases between. The CDR3 sequence is 15 residues long. The DNA of the CDR3 is TGCGCCAGCAGCCAAGTAGCCGCCAGGAACACTGAAGCTTTCTTT. Translating it yields CASSQVAARNTEAFF.

The chain links TRBV5-5 to TRBJ2-1; D gene unclear. This CDR3 region has 12 residues. Germline V CDR1 and CDR2: SGHKS, YYEKEE (reference sequence). V was trimmed by 1 base and J by 15 bases, leaving 14 bases between them. As DNA, the CDR3 is TGTGCCAGCAGCTTGTTACGGCTACAGCCGTTCTTC. Amino acid sequence: CASSLLRLQPFF.

This chain connects TRBV19 to TRBJ1-2, with D possibly matching TRBD1 (5 bases). With 3 bases removed from V and 2 bases from J, the gap between germline ends came to 13 bases. The germline V gene has CDR1 LNHDA and CDR2 SQIVND (reference sequence). The CDR3 has 15 residues. DNA of the CDR3: TGTGCCAGTAGTATCCGCTATCAGGGAAACTATGGCTACACCTTC. This gives the protein CASSIRYQGNYGYTF.

This chain joins TRBV28 and TRBJ1-6, with D possibly being TRBD1 (5 bases). Germline V gives CDR1 MDHEN, CDR2 SYDVKM. The length of the CDR3 is 13 residues. Trimming removed 4 bases from V and 10 bases from J, with 11 bases in between. CDR3 sequence: CASSYSGYSPLHF. The CDR3 coding sequence is TGTGCCAGCAGTTACTCAGGGTACTCACCCCTCCACTTT.

The DNA of the CDR3 is TGCGCCAGCAGCCCGGGGGACAGGGAGAAGGGCTACACCTTC. It translates to CASSPGDREKGYTF. The rearrangement links TRBV5-1 to TRBJ1-2; 9 bases map to TRBD1. V lost 4 bases, J lost 8 bases, and 9 bases stayed unmatched. Germline CDR1 reads SGHRS; CDR2 reads YFSETQ. This CDR3 is built from 14 residues.

The CDR3 here is CASSGRGRGKGANVLTF. The CDR3 DNA sequence: TGTGCCAGCAGTGGAAGGGGGCGAGGCAAAGGGGCCAACGTCCTGACTTTC. The chain couples TRBV28 to TRBJ2-6; 7 positions match TRBD1. The CDR3 contains 17 residues. Germline assignment: CDR1 MDHEN and CDR2 SYDVKM. Trimming at V came to 5 bases and at J to 4 bases, leaving 11 bases not matched to a gene.

V and J are TRBV28 and TRBJ2-3; D is unclear. Trimming took off 3 bases at V and 1 base at J, with 14 bases between the two ends. The germline V gene has CDR1 MDHEN and CDR2 SYDVKM. This CDR3 is built from 16 residues. CDR3 amino acids: CASSFPRFSGTDTQYF. For the CDR3, the DNA is TGTGCCAGCAGTTTCCCCCGATTCAGCGGCACAGATACGCAGTATTTT. The full variable domain, in which reference TRBV28 and TRBJ2-3 provide the parts outside the CDR3, is DVKVTQSSRYLVKRTGEKVFLECVQDMDHENMFWYRQDPGLGLRLIYFSYDVKMKEKGDIPEGYSVSREKKERFSLILESASTNQTSMYLCASSFPRFSGTDTQYFGPGTRLTVL.

The J gene is TRBJ1-1, the V gene TRBV6-5, with D hard to call. The germline V and J ends were trimmed by 6 bases and 1 base, with 15 bases remaining between them. The CDR3 runs 15 residues. Germline V lookup: CDR1 MNHEY, CDR2 SVGAGI. CDR3 sequence reads: CASRAHGIQNTEAFF. CDR3 sequence (DNA): TGTGCCAGCAGAGCCCACGGGATTCAGAACACTGAAGCTTTCTTT.

The V call is TRBV28, the J call TRBJ1-6, with a tentative D call TRBD1 (5 bases). Germline-derived CDR1 and CDR2 are MDHEN and SYDVKM. Trimming left V 5 bases short and J 8 bases short, with 19 bases between. The CDR3 covers 16 residues. This CDR3 is CASSRLWGRGDSPLHF. CDR3 sequence (DNA): TGTGCCAGCAGTCGACTTTGGGGCCGGGGGGATTCACCCCTCCACTTT.

There are a few counts of this clone. V is TRBV6-4 and J is TRBJ2-1; 7 positions agree with TRBD1. From germline, CDR1 is MRHNA and CDR2 SNTAGT. CDR3 length: 15 amino acids. J lost 1 base, V lost 3 bases, and 3 bases had no gene match. DNA for the CDR3: TGTGCCAGCAGTGAGTCGACAGGGTCCTACAATGAGCAGTTCTTC. Translated, it gives CASSESTGSYNEQFF.

This clone was picked up one time. V usage is TRBV19 and J usage is TRBJ2-3, with TRBD1 identical over 10 bases. The germline CDR1 and CDR2 sequences are LNHDA and SQIVND (reference sequence). The V and J ends lost 5 bases and 2 bases, in that order; junction bases with no gene match: 4. This CDR3 spans 15 amino acids. The CDR3, as DNA: TGTGCCAGTAGTTCCGGACAGGGGGACACAGATACGCAGTATTTT. This encodes CASSSGQGDTDTQYF.

The V call is TRBV3-1 (or the pseudogene TRBV3-2), the J call TRBJ2-2, with 7 positions matching TRBD1. The germline gives CDR1 LGHDT, CDR2 YNNKEL (reference sequence). V lost 5 bases, J lost 3 bases, and 3 bases stayed unmatched. This CDR3 is built from 14 residues. The CDR3: CASSDRADTGELFF. CDR3 DNA sequence: TGTGCCAGCAGCGACAGGGCTGACACCGGGGAGCTGTTTTTT.

This chain uses TRBV2 with TRBJ2-2, with D maybe TRBD2 (6 bases). The CDR3 contains 15 residues. Trimming took off 3 bases at V and 5 bases at J, with 13 bases between the two ends. Per germline, CDR1 SNHLY and CDR2 FYNNEI. CDR3 coding DNA: TGTGCCAGCAGTGAGGTGGGAGGAGGAACCGGGGAGCTGTTTTTT. Protein sequence: CASSEVGGGTGELFF. Using reference TRBV2 and TRBJ2-2 for the parts outside the CDR3, the full variable domain is EPEVTQTPSHQVTQMGQEVILRCVPISNHLYFYWYRQILGQKVEFLVSFYNNEISEKSEIFDDQFSVERPDGSNFTLKIRSTKLEDSAMYFCASSEVGGGTGELFFGEGSRLTVL.

Only one count was recorded for this clone. The chain joins TRBV5-1 to TRBJ1-1; 12 nucleotides align to TRBD1. Looked up from germline, CDR1 is SGHRS and CDR2 is YFSETQ. Trimming cost V 4 bases and J 3 bases; bases outside gene matches: 13. This CDR3 contains 18 residues. The CDR3 DNA sequence: TGCGCCAGCAGCAGTAGAACCGGGACAGGGGGCCAGGACACTGAAGCTTTCTTT. As protein: CASSSRTGTGGQDTEAFF.

The genes are TRBV25-1 and TRBJ1-1; D remains unclear. V was pared by 6 bases and J by 6 bases, with 14 bases between. Germline loops: CDR1 MGHDK, CDR2 SYGVNS. CDR3 length: 13 residues. CDR3 residues: CASSLLRDAEAFF. The CDR3, as DNA: TGTGCCAGCAGCCTCCTACGGGATGCTGAAGCTTTCTTT. The entire variable domain, with the rest obtained from reference TRBV25-1 and TRBJ1-1, is as follows: EADIYQTPRYLVIGTGKKITLECSQTMGHDKMYWYQQDPGMELHLIHYSYGVNSTEKGDLSSESTVSRIRTEHFPLTLESARPSHTSQYLCASSLLRDAEAFFGQGTRLTVV.